One and the same sample provided the 18 T cell receptor beta chains below, sequenced in a study of T cells in Graves' hyperthyroidism and ophthalmopathy. The CDR3 regions of TCR beta were amplified from RNA transcripts. The study used the HTBI primer set for a first-round RT-PCR of the TCR CDR3. TCRdb fed the multiplex PCR reads into MiXCR, producing one record per CDR3 protein. The sample has roughly 580,000 distinct CDR3 sequences; around 42% are singletons. Sequenced sample: peripheral blood or thyroid tissue (not recorded which). These receptor sequences come from a woman aged 18-30 years with Graves' hyperthyroidism.

This clonotype was recorded at least ten times. The chain links TRBV7-8 to TRBJ1-1; no clear D. Germline CDR1 reads SGHVS; CDR2 reads FQNEAQ. Trimming took 1 base from V and 6 from J, leaving 9 bases between them. The CDR3 is 13 amino acids. The CDR3 sequence is CASSLGLSAEAFF. The CDR3 DNA sequence: TGTGCCAGCAGCTTAGGCTTGTCGGCTGAAGCTTTCTTT. The full variable domain, rest sourced from reference TRBV7-8 and TRBJ1-1, is GAGVSQSPRYKVAKRGQDVALRCDPISGHVSLFWYQQALGQGPEFLTYFQNEAQLDKSGLPSDRFFAERPEGSVSTLKIQRTQQEDSAVYLCASSLGLSAEAFFGQGTRLTVV.

A note on this clonotype: The junction and the germline gene differ at one end; a read error may be behind it. V is TRBV7-9 and J is TRBJ2-5; possibly TRBD1 for D (5 bases). CDR1 and CDR2 from the germline V gene are SEHNR and FQNEAQ (reference sequence). The CDR3 sequence is 15 residues long. This CDR3 is CASSLAEGAMGTQYF. The DNA for the CDR3 is TGCGCCAGCAGCTTGGCCGAAGGGGCAATGGGGACCCAGTACTTC.

The CDR3 is CASSDSPQDTQYF. The CDR3 DNA reads TGCGCCAGCAGTGACAGCCCGCAAGATACGCAGTATTTT. The rearrangement links TRBV10-1 to TRBJ2-3; D uncertain. CDR1 is WNHNN and CDR2 is SYGVQD in the germline V gene (reference sequence). Trimming removed 3 bases from V and 5 bases from J, with 9 bases in between. This CDR3 contains 13 residues.

There are many counts of this clonotype. This chain links TRBV13 with TRBJ1-2; the D is unclear. Germline CDR1 PRHDT, CDR2 FYEKMQ (reference sequence). V lost 5 bases and J 8 bases, leaving 15 bases between the germline ends. This CDR3 has 13 amino acids. CDR3 nucleotides: TGTGCCAGCAGCCCCAGGACGGGAGGAGGCTACACCTTC. This gives the protein CASSPRTGGGYTF.

This clonotype was seen at least ten times. The V and J genes are TRBV7-2 and TRBJ1-6; D not certain. The germline V and J ends were trimmed by 1 base and 4 bases, with 8 bases remaining between them. CDR1 and CDR2 from the germline V gene are SGHTA and FQGNSA. The CDR3 length is 15 residues. The CDR3 here is CASSLGHQYNSPLHF. CDR3 DNA sequence: TGTGCCAGCAGCTTAGGACACCAGTATAATTCACCCCTCCACTTT.

This chain uses TRBV6-5 with TRBJ2-7; the match to TRBD2 covers 7 bases. CDR3 length: 14 amino acids. Germline V CDR1 and CDR2: MNHEY, SVGAGI. V trimming: 5 bases; J trimming: 9 bases; junction bases outside the gene matches: 13. CDR3 sequence (DNA): TGTGCCAGCAGTCCCCCTAGCGGTCCTTTCGGGCAGTACTTC. This gives the protein CASSPPSGPFGQYF.

This clonotype was recorded a few times. Its ends do not fully match the called genes, so a read error is possible. The chain uses TRBV7-8 and TRBJ2-5, with D possibly matching TRBD2 (6 bases). The CDR3 runs to 13 residues. The V gene's germline CDR1 is SGHVS and CDR2 FQNEAQ. DNA of the CDR3: TGCGCCAGCAGCGGAGGGATGCGGGAGACCCAGTACTTC. Amino acid sequence: CASSGGMRETQYF.

The V and J genes are TRBV5-1 and TRBJ1-1; unclear D gene. Germline V lookup: CDR1 SGHRS, CDR2 YFSETQ. Trimming cost V 5 bases and J 5 bases, with 19 bases left between them. This CDR3 contains 15 residues. The DNA of the CDR3 is TGCGCCAGCAGTTTCCATCATTCCTGGGAAACTGAAGCTTTCTTT. Protein sequence: CASSFHHSWETEAFF.

The rearrangement joins TRBV10-3 to TRBJ1-4; TRBD1 might be the D (5 bases). Trimming removed 10 bases from V and 0 bases from J, with 15 bases in between. Germline values: CDR1 ENHRY, CDR2 SYGVKD. The CDR3 covers 15 residues. The CDR3 loop reads CASTVQGATNEKLFF. Here the CDR3 DNA reads TGTGCCAGCACCGTCCAGGGTGCAACTAATGAAAAACTGTTTTTT.

This clonotype has only a few counts. The chain combines TRBV7-9 with TRBJ2-7; no clear D gene. The CDR3 consists of 14 residues. CDR1 is SEHNR, CDR2 FQNEAQ, per germline (reference sequence). V was cut by 5 bases and J by 3 bases, with 14 bases left in between. This CDR3 reads CASSQDVNLYEQYF. The CDR3 nucleotides read TGTGCCAGCAGCCAAGATGTCAACCTCTACGAGCAGTACTTC.

This clonotype was observed a handful of times. The rearrangement joins TRBV2 to TRBJ1-5; possibly TRBD1 for D (6 bases). V gave up 6 bases and J gave up 4 bases, with 19 bases separating them. The CDR3 has 16 residues. Per germline, CDR1 SNHLY and CDR2 FYNNEI. Here the CDR3 DNA reads TGTGCCAGCAGCAGAAAGGGGCAGGGGTGGAATCAGCCCCAGCATTTT. This sequence encodes CASSRKGQGWNQPQHF.

This clonotype showed up just a few times. V and J are TRBV29-1 and TRBJ2-3; 9 bases map to TRBD2. Per germline, CDR1 SQVTM and CDR2 ANQGSEA. V lost 4 bases and J lost 5; bases outside the gene matches: 10. The length of the CDR3 is 15 residues. The CDR3 bases are TGCAGCGTTGTCACGGCGGGAGGGCCGCAAGATACGCAGTATTTT. Protein: CSVVTAGGPQDTQYF.

V gene TRBV20-1 combines with J gene TRBJ1-2, with 9 bases that match TRBD1. CDR3 length equals 15 residues. V gave up 4 bases and J gave up 4 bases; unmatched junction bases: 10. CDR1 and CDR2 (germline): DFQATT, SNEGSKA (reference sequence). The CDR3 here is CSATHVDRGAYGYTF. The DNA of the CDR3 is TGCAGTGCTACACACGTTGACAGGGGGGCCTATGGCTACACCTTC.

V gene TRBV15 combines with J gene TRBJ1-4; no firm D call. The V end was cut by 7 bases, the J end by 5 bases, with 14 bases between. The CDR3 extends over 14 amino acids. Per germline, CDR1 LNHNV and CDR2 YYDKDF (reference sequence). Written as DNA, the CDR3 is TGTGCCACCAAGTTCGGTGGGATGAATGAAAAACTGTTTTTT. As protein: CATKFGGMNEKLFF.

V gene TRBV20-1 combines with J gene TRBJ2-2; no firm D call. CDR1 and CDR2 from the germline V gene are DFQATT and SNEGSKA (reference sequence). V was trimmed by 0 bases and J by 1 base, leaving 9 bases between them. The CDR3 has 15 residues. CDR3 sequence: CSAREGKGNTGELFF. The CDR3 DNA is TGCAGTGCTAGAGAAGGGAAGGGGAACACCGGGGAGCTGTTTTTT.

This clonotype was seen a few times. The chain is built from TRBV4-3 and TRBJ2-7; possibly TRBD2 for D (5 bases). The ends were cut back, 0 bases at V and 3 bases at J, with 15 bases in the middle. Germline V gene sequence: CDR1 LGHNA, CDR2 YSLEER. The CDR3 contains 16 residues. The CDR3 DNA reads as TGCGCCAGCAGCCAAGATGAGGGCCTGGGGAGCTACGAGCAGTACTTC. Protein product: CASSQDEGLGSYEQYF.

This clonotype was seen only a few times. The CDR3 DNA reads as TGTGCCAGCAGCGTCACTAGCGGGGTTGCCTACGAGCAGTACTTC. This encodes CASSVTSGVAYEQYF. The chain carries TRBV9 and TRBJ2-7; the match to TRBD2 covers 10 bases. Germline-derived CDR1 and CDR2 are SGDLS and YYNGEE. The J segment lost 2 bases and the V segment lost 2 bases, leaving 4 bases of the junction unmatched. This CDR3 is 15 amino acids long. The full variable domain, its missing parts supplied by reference TRBV9 and TRBJ2-7, is DSGVTQTPKHLITATGQRVTLRCSPRSGDLSVYWYQQSLDQGLQFLIQYYNGEERAKGNILERFSAQQFPDLHSELNLSSLELGDSALYFCASSVTSGVAYEQYFGPGTRLTVT.

This clonotype was seen more than once but under ten times. The CDR3 here is CASSLGSQPQYF. The CDR3 coding sequence is TGTGCCAGCAGTTTGGGCAGCCAGCCCCAGTACTTC. This chain connects TRBV12-3 or TRBV12-4 to TRBJ2-5; D ambiguous. CDR3 length: 12 residues. Trimming pared 3 bases from V and 9 bases from J, leaving 11 bases between.